The clone carrying this T cell receptor beta chain was picked up one time. The target antigen is unknown. The CDR3 sequence is 18 residues long. The germline V gene has CDR1 LNHDA and CDR2 SQIVND (reference sequence). Trimming at V came to 10 bases and at J to 3 bases, leaving 19 bases not matched to a gene. This record belongs to a study of cytomegalovirus exposure and HLA in healthy donors. Study-wide results and caveats: Analysis performed later showed TCR beta chains linked to HLA being more clonally expanded than equally common others. Prior analysis indicated that the majority of TCR beta V segments exhibited productivity approximately 90% or approximately 30% of the time. The authors later found most CMV-associated TCR beta chains appeared HLA-restricted.

This PCR relied on a set of 60 Vbeta primers and 13 Jbeta primers. Produced via immunoSEQ multiplex PCR; TCRdb's table is partial and in-frame only. The sample yields roughly 180,000 clones, 82% seen once. The specimen sequenced was PBMCs. The chain recombines TRBV19 with TRBJ2-1, with 9 bases that match TRBD2. This TCR came from a man in his forties in good health and CMV-seronegative. CDR3 nucleotides: TGTGCCACCGCGGGGGATGAGTTGACTAGCGGCTACTACAATGAGCAGTTCTTC. This codes for CATAGDELTSGYYNEQFF.